The sequence of this T cell receptor beta chain was determined in a study of cytomegalovirus exposure and HLA in healthy donors. Across the study: The same platform was used for the 110 or so validation repertoires as for the approximately 670 first-cohort repertoires, as reported in a later analysis.

TCRdb keeps only in-frame clones here, not all; method: immunoSEQ multiplex PCR. The repertoire holds about 180,000 clones, with roughly nine tenths as singletons. V was cut by 6 bases and J by 3 bases, with 12 bases left in between. This CDR3 is built from 13 residues. Germline CDR1 is SGHVS and CDR2 is FNYEAQ. As for this clone: The antigen is unknown.

The donors were part of the validation cohort of 120 subjects. That cohort was separate from the first cohort, which comprised some 670 subjects. Study-level findings and limits: First-cohort TCR clusters were later found to tend to co-occur in the 120 validation repertoires. Cytomegalovirus association was assigned to about 150 TCR beta chains.

Sequenced sample: PBMCs. This clonotype was sampled from a man aged 18 to 29 in good health and CMV-seropositive. V is TRBV7-6 and J is TRBJ2-7; D perhaps matches TRBD2 (5 bases). The CDR3, as DNA: TGTGCCAGCAGGCCCGACGCGGGCTACGAGCAGTACTTC. Its protein product is CASRPDAGYEQYF.